The entry below gives a single T cell receptor beta chain sequence along with its context. Its antigen is currently not known. One base away there is no much larger clone; base qualities are not given. The cohort comprised 550 to 700 healthy bone marrow donors. At the time of sampling, all cohort members were nominally healthy, though unrecorded immune exposures were likely present. The donor tested CMV seropositive, placing the donor among the 250 to 350 seropositive members of the cohort. Each donor provided a peripheral blood sample, and peripheral blood mononuclear cells were used for TCR beta sequencing. The Qiagen DNeasy Blood Extraction Kit was used to extract genomic DNA from the blood cell samples. This sample was taken from a study of cytomegalovirus exposure and HLA in healthy donors (dated 2017 in TCRdb). For the study in its entirety: An earlier analysis of several hundred of the donors reported under 300 Gb of sequence data and 117 million unique TCR beta sequences obtained from around 180 million T cells. About 300 gigabases of sequencing data and around 87 million unique TCR sequences were included in an early release covering about 620 HLA-typed donors. The genetic ancestry cluster associated with self-reported Caucasian donors included around 76% of the 300 to 400 genotyped donors. The study aimed to test whether signatures of past pathogen exposure could be identified by cataloging public T cell receptors. The study profiled the T cell repertoires of 500 to 800 subjects by immunosequencing and related them to cytomegalovirus serostatus. In addition to the first cohort of around 670 subjects, a separate validation cohort of 130 or so different subjects was used. High-throughput TCR immunosequencing, statistical association of individual TCRs with disease status, and machine learning were combined to predict cytomegalovirus infection status. A later analysis re-analyzed previously published TCR beta repertoires from about 730 donors and added high-resolution HLA genotyping to study TCR occurrence patterns. Rather than using new phenotypic data, the later analysis identified candidate immune exposures from TCR beta sequences and from how often those sequences occurred across donors. In an earlier analysis of a few hundred of the donors, high-throughput TCR beta sequencing was used to judge whether each TCR beta V gene segment behaved as functional or pseudogenic. Donor age, sex, ethnicity and CMV serostatus were compiled alongside the repertoire data. Genome-wide SNP genotypes for about 60% of the 666 donors were used in a later genetic analysis, which treated that subset as a discovery cohort. All discovery cohort repertoires had been generated on a single sequencing platform. Class I and class II HLA loci were covered by the typing at four-digit resolution. Typing coverage varied by locus: about 629-630 donors for A, B, C, DRB1 and DQB1; more than 500 for DQA1; around 610 for DPA1; approximately 490 for DPB1. About 5 DR-DQ haplotypes were handled as single units for association and clustering, since linkage in the cohort was strong. Across 398 genotyped donors of the cohort, an average of about 200,000 unique TCR beta nucleotide sequences per donor were sequenced, and roughly 20% of those sequences were non-productive.

Germline trimming: 0 bases from V, 2 bases from J; junction bases outside gene matches: 4. The germline V gene yields SGHRS for CDR1 and YFSETQ for CDR2. The CDR3, cysteine through phenylalanine, is 15 amino acids long. The sequence is cut down to CDR3 DNA, 45 bases in frame from base 1. The library was obtained by the immunoSEQ multiplex PCR assay. For the multiplex PCR, a mixture combining 60 forward primers for TCR Vbeta segments and 13 reverse primers for TCR Jbeta segments was used. The CDR3 region of rearranged TCR beta genes was amplified from genomic DNA with a multiplex PCR assay. On the Illumina HiSeq System, the amplified TCR beta libraries were sequenced as 87-base-pair reads. In the original analysis: Across the roughly 700 repertoires, a later analysis counted roughly 84 million unique TCR beta chains, 9.5 million to 12 million of which were shared by at least two donors. A nearest-neighbor algorithm error-corrected the raw reads and collapsed the reads into unique sequences, merging closely related sequences to remove PCR and sequencing errors. V, D and J gene segments were assigned by aligning CDR3 sequences to IMGT reference sequences. For a sequence to be retained, a match of at least six nucleotides to both a V gene segment and a J gene segment was required. A rearrangement counted as productive if the CDR3 had no stop codons and remained in frame with V and J, and every other rearrangement counted as non-productive. Following IMGT convention, CDR3 was defined as the stretch from the second conserved V-encoded cysteine up to the conserved J-encoded phenylalanine. Sequences without an unambiguous match to a single V gene segment were excluded from the earlier analysis of 450 to 650 of the donors. An earlier analysis of 587 of the donors called V segments functional above 56.7% productive rearrangements and segregating when the between-donor standard deviation exceeded 5%. A statistical classification framework was built to diagnose cytomegalovirus status from the catalog of TCR beta chain sequences. A later analysis assigned V and J genes by comparing TCR nucleotide sequences with IMGT/GENE-DB human TR gene sequences. The TCRdist pipeline was used in a later analysis to assign CDR3 sequences and most-parsimonious VDJ recombination scenarios. In a later analysis, every TCR beta chain was defined by the combination of its CDR3 amino acid sequence and its V-gene family, and reads without a unique V-gene family were dropped. In a later analysis, fewer than 650 highly shared, low-generation-probability nucleotide sequences were removed to address suspected cross-contamination and a sequencing artifact. For each public chain, a later analysis derived a clonal expansion index from normalized ranks of inferred template counts within each repertoire. In a later analysis, generation probabilities were computed with a VDJ recombination model fitted to out-of-frame rearrangements, and the resulting probabilities were checked against IGoR. Hypergeometric tests were used in a later analysis to score TCR-TCR, TCR-HLA and TCR-CMV co-occurrence, with a repertoire-size bias correction applied to the TCR pairs. False discovery rates were estimated in a later analysis by permuting HLA or CMV assignments 20 times. In a later analysis, co-occurring TCRs were grouped using DBSCAN, with TCRdist sequence similarity added in when clustering inside HLA-allele-positive subsets. For co-occurrence clustering, repertoires with fewer than 30,000 or more than 120,000 public chains were excluded, along with a handful of repertoires with anomalous nucleotide sharing. TCRdb's version of the immuneACCESS table is confined to in-frame rearrangements and falls short of the full clone set. An unresolved V gene accounts for under half of the shortfall where checked; the remainder is of unknown origin. The V and J calls and clone size are taken from that table; D and trimming were inferred from the DNA. The sample has around 190,000 clones on record, roughly 86% of them singletons. In total, the top ten clones hold roughly 3.1% of the sample.

What the work shows at the level of the full study, not this receptor alone: Because HLA typing was missing for some donors at each locus, association tests included only the typed subset. Broadly in line with IMGT annotations, most TCR beta V segments showed up in productive rearrangements about 90% or about 30% of the time in an earlier analysis of some 590 of the donors. Assigning TCR associations to individual alleles was difficult when HLA alleles, especially DR and DQ, strongly co-occurred. Presence/absence analyses assumed roughly uniform sequencing depth across donors, an assumption that may not hold. According to a later analysis, most CMV-associated TCR beta chains appeared to be HLA-restricted, and the HLA associations seemed to be driven largely by CMV exposure. A later analysis found that TCR association rates varied across HLA loci, with DRB1 alleles showing the most associated TCRs and HLA-C alleles the fewest. For the cohort, immune exposure information was limited to CMV serostatus. A later analysis found that HLA-associated TCR beta chains were more clonally expanded and had lower generation probabilities than equally common non-associated chains. Because the 87-base-pair reads could not distinguish some IMGT-functional V segments, including TRBV6-2 and TRBV6-3, those segments were excluded. The study listed 170 or so TCR beta chains as associated with cytomegalovirus. A cluster of highly shared sequence variants was judged likely to be a technical artifact of the sequencing pipeline. The classifier was reported to diagnose cytomegalovirus status with high specificity and sensitivity in both the original cohort and the validation cohort. Because counts were too low, about 18 rarely observed V segments, including chromosome 9 orphons, were excluded from the earlier analysis of some 540 of the donors. Most TCR sequences were seen in very few donors, while some public TCRs were found in many individuals. A further reported finding was that TCR beta sequences accurately predicted the HLA-A and HLA-B alleles for most subjects in the first cohort. A later analysis associated 15,000 to 20,000 TCR beta sequences with specific HLA alleles at a false discovery rate of 0.05. Several of the top co-occurrence clusters appeared to be linked to parvovirus B19, influenza, CMV and Epstein-Barr virus, according to a later analysis. Only TCR beta chains were sequenced in this cohort, and the absence of alpha or paired-chain data limited detectable features. The authors suggested that the approach could potentially be generalized to other disease states and immunological phenotypes. In vitro tests confirmed that three of the cytomegalovirus-associated TCR beta chains recognize cytomegalovirus antigens. According to a later genetic analysis, donors in an Asian-associated ancestry cluster had fewer N-insertions in productive TCRs than the roughly 700-donor mean. V-gene and J-gene trimming of TCR beta chains was associated with a missense DCLRE1C variant in a later genetic analysis, and the association was replicated in an independent cohort. Correlated functional status among segregating V segments might reflect linkage disequilibrium, but an unknown experimental factor could not be ruled out.

This clonotype was sampled from a man aged 40-55 years in good health and CMV-seropositive. The chain joins TRBV5-1 to TRBJ2-5; 7 middle bases align to TRBD1. The sample comprised PBMCs. The DNA sequence is given as TGCGCCAGCAGCTTGGCGGACAGGAGACAAGAGACCCAGTACTTC. This encodes CASSLADRRQETQYF.